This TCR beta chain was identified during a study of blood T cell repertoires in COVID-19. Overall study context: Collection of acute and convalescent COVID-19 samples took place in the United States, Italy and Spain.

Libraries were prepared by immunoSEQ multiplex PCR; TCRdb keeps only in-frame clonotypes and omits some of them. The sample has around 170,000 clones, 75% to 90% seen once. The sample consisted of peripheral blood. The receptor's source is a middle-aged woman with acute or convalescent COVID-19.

For the CDR3, the DNA is TGTGCCAGCAGCTCGACAGGGGGCGGGGAGACCCAGTACTTC. It yields the protein CASSSTGGGETQYF. V gene TRBV7-2 combines with J gene TRBJ2-5; TRBD1 matches 10 bases. Germline CDR1 and CDR2: SGHTA and FQGNSA. The CDR3 contains 14 residues. The junction had 4 bases not matched to a gene; V was cut back by 4 bases and J by 5 bases.